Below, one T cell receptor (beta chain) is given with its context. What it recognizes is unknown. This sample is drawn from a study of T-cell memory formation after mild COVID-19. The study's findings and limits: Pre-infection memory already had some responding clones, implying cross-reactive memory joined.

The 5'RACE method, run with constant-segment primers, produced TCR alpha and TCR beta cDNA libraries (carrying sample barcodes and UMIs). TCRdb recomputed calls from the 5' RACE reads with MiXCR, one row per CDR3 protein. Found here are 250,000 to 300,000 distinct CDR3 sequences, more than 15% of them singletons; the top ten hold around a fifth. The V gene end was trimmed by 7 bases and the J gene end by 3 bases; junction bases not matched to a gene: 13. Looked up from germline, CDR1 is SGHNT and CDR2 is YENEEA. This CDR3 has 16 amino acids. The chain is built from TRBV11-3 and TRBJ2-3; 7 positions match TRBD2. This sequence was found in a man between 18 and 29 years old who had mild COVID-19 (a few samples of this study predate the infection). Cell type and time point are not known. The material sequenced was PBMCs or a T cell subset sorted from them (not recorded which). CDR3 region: CASTGEGNSRTDTQYF. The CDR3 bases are TGTGCCAGCACCGGGGAGGGGAACTCTCGAACAGATACGCAGTATTTT.